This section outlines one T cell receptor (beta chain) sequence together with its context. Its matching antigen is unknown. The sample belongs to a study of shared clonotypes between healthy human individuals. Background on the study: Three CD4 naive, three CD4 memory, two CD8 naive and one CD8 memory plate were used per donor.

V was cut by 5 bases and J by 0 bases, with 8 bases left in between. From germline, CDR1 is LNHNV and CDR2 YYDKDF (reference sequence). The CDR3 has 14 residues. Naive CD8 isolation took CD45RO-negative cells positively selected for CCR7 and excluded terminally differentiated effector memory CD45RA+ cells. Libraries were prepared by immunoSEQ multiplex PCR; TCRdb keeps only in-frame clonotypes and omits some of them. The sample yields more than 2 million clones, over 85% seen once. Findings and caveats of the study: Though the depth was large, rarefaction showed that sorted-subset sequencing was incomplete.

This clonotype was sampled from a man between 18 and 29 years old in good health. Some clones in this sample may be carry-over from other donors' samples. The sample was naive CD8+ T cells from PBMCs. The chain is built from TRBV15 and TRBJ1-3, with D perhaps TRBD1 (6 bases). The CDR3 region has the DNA TGTGCCACCAGCGGGGGGCTCTCTGGAAACACCATATATTTT. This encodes CATSGGLSGNTIYF.